A selection of T cell receptor beta chains follows, all from one sample in a study of T cells in Graves' hyperthyroidism and ophthalmopathy. From the multiplex PCR reads, TCRdb called clonotypes with MiXCR, one entry per CDR3 protein. Of fewer than 450,000 distinct CDR3 sequences in the sample, about 18% were seen once. The sample was blood. These receptors all come from a woman in her thirties with Graves' hyperthyroidism that later progressed to Graves' ophthalmopathy. The CDR3 runs from the conserved cysteine through the conserved F or W. The order of the fields is J gene, clone size, D gene, V gene, CDR3 protein, CDR3 DNA. A D gene is named only where the DNA matches it firmly. Not every row has a clone size; where given, it reads once, few, many or a size class.

TRBJ2-5,few,TRBD2,TRBV14,CASSPGLAGPGRETQYF,TGTGCCAGCAGCCCGGGACTAGCGGGCCCCGGGCGAGAGACCCAGTACTTC
TRBJ2-1,few,TRBD2,TRBV6-1,CASRPIAGGRYNEQFF,TGTGCCAGCAGACCCATAGCGGGGGGGCGTTACAATGAGCAGTTCTTC
TRBJ2-4,NA,TRBD2,TRBV10-3,CAISKRLAGGPSKNIQYF,TGTGCCATCAGCAAGAGACTAGCGGGAGGGCCCTCAAAAAACATTCAGTACTTC
TRBJ1-4,NA,NA,TRBV6-2/TRBV6-3,CASSDHLGKGEKLFF,TGTGCCAGCAGTGATCATCTGGGGAAGGGAGAAAAACTGTTTTTT
TRBJ1-3,NA,TRBD1,TRBV19,CASKPTGAGGNTIYF,TGTGCCAGTAAACCGACAGGGGCTGGAGGAAACACCATATATTTT
TRBJ2-2,few,NA,TRBV19,CASSIRQGVSGELFF,TGTGCCAGTAGTATACGGCAGGGCGTCTCCGGGGAGCTGTTTTTT
TRBJ1-4,many,NA,TRBV12-3/TRBV12-4,CASSPYTTNEKLFF,TGTGCCAGCAGTCCATACACTACTAATGAAAAACTGTTTTTT
TRBJ2-7,NA,NA,TRBV30,CAWRGGFYEQYF,TGTGCCTGGAGGGGGGGCTTTTACGAGCAGTACTTC
TRBJ2-7,NA,NA,TRBV2,CASVLSYEQYF,TGTGCCAGCGTTCTTAGTTACGAGCAGTACTTC
TRBJ2-2,many,TRBD1,TRBV28,CASSQTGGRNGELFF,TGTGCCAGCAGTCAGACAGGGGGCCGAAACGGGGAGCTGTTTTTT
TRBJ1-1,many,NA,TRBV28,CASSLAVGTPLNTEAFF,TGTGCCAGCAGTTTAGCAGTCGGCACCCCTCTGAACACTGAAGCTTTCTTT
TRBJ2-7,few,NA,TRBV20-1,CSAKVGRGTLKQYF,TGCAGTGCTAAGGTGGGGCGGGGCACCCTAAAGCAGTACTTC
TRBJ1-3,many,NA,TRBV29-1,CSVIQGLGNTIYF,TGCAGCGTCATCCAGGGGTTAGGAAACACCATATATTTT
TRBJ2-7,NA,TRBD2,TRBV5-4,CASSWEISGLAAYEQYF,TGTGCCAGCAGCTGGGAGATCTCGGGACTAGCGGCGTACGAGCAGTACTTC
TRBJ2-5,many,NA,TRBV2,CASEGPHQETQYF,TGTGCCAGCGAGGGACCTCACCAAGAGACCCAGTACTTC
TRBJ2-1,NA,NA,TRBV6-1,CASRSQITGTEQFF,TGTGCCAGCAGAAGTCAGATCACAGGGACTGAGCAGTTCTTC
TRBJ2-7,many,TRBD2,TRBV13,CASSPRGGSPYEQYF,TGTGCCAGCAGCCCCCGGGGGGGCTCCCCCTACGAGCAGTACTTC
TRBJ2-1,NA,TRBD2,TRBV27,CASSRTSGFYNEQFF,TGTGCCAGCAGTAGGACTAGCGGGTTCTACAATGAGCAGTTCTTC
TRBJ1-2,many,NA,TRBV3-1,CASSQGRATGGYTF,TGTGCCAGCAGCCAAGGGCGGGCTACGGGAGGCTACACCTTC
TRBJ2-5,once,NA,TRBV28,CASSLVQGGRSQYF,TGTGCCAGCAGTTTGGTACAGGGTGGTCGAAGCCAGTACTTC
TRBJ2-1,many,NA,TRBV29-1,CSVDDQAGAYYNEQFF,TGCAGCGTTGACGACCAGGCAGGAGCCTACTACAATGAGCAGTTCTTC
TRBJ2-5,many,NA,TRBV6-1,CASSSLDAGTQYF,TGTGCCAGCAGTTCACTAGACGCGGGGACCCAGTACTTC
TRBJ2-3,NA,TRBD2,TRBV29-1,CSVEEKPGLVLTQYF,TGCAGCGTTGAAGAGAAACCGGGACTAGTATTGACGCAGTATTTT